What follows describes a single T cell receptor (beta chain). What it recognizes is unknown. V was clipped by 3 bases and J by 4 bases, with 13 bases between them. The CDR3 has 14 amino acids. CDR1 and CDR2 from the germline V gene are SGHNT and YYREEE (reference sequence). The assay was immunoSEQ multiplex PCR, and TCRdb's table has in-frame clones only and misses some. The repertoire includes over 85,000 clones, about 94% of them detected once, and roughly 0.2% sits in the top ten. The record originates from a study of graft-versus-host responses after intestinal transplantation. Study-level information: Anti-thymocyte globulin induction was given to all recipients, followed by tacrolimus and steroids for roughly three years. Findings and caveats of the study: Graft-donor T cell macrochimerism coincided with high graft-versus-host to host-versus-graft clonal ratios in allografts.

The gene calls are TRBV5-4 and TRBJ2-5, with a tentative D call TRBD1 (6 bases). Sequencing used unstimulated CD4+ T cells sorted from spleen or lymph node cells, obtained before transplant. This clonotype was obtained from a human donor who was the organ donor for an intestinal transplant. The CDR3 loop reads CASSSKTGAETQYF. The CDR3 DNA follows: TGTGCCAGCAGCTCCAAGACAGGAGCAGAGACCCAGTACTTC.